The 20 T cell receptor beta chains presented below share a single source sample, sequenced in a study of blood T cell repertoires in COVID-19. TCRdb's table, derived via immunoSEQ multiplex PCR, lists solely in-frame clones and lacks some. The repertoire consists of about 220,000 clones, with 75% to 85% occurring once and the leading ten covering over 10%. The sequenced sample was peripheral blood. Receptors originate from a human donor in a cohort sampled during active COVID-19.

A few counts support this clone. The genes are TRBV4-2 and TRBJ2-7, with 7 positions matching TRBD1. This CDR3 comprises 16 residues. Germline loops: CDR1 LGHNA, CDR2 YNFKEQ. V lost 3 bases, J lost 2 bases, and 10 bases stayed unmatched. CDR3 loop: CASSHISGQTPYEQYF. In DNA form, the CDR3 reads TGTGCCAGCAGCCACATTTCGGGACAGACCCCCTACGAGCAGTACTTC.

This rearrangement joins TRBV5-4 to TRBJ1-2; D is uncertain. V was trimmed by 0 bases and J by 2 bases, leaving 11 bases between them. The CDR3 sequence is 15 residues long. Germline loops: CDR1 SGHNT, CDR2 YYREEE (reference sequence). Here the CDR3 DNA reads TGTGCCAGCAGCTTGGGGGCGACGGCAAACTATGGCTACACCTTC. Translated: CASSLGATANYGYTF.

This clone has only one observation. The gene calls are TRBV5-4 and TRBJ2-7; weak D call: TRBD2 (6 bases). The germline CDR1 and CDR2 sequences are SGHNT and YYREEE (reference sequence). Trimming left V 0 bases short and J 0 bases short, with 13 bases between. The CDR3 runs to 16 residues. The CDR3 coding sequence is TGTGCCAGCAGCTTGGGGGGGGACTCCTCCTCCTACGAGCAGTACTTC. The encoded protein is CASSLGGDSSSYEQYF. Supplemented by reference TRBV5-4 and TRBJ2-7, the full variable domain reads ETGVTQSPTHLIKTRGQQVTLRCSSQSGHNTVSWYQQALGQGPQFIFQYYREEENGRGNFPPRFSGLQFPNYSSELNVNALELDDSALYLCASSLGGDSSSYEQYFGPGTRLTVT.

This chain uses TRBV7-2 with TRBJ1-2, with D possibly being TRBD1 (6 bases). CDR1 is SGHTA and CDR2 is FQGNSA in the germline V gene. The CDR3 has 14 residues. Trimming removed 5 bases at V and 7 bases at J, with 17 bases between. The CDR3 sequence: CASSPATGRPGYTF. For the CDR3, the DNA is TGTGCCAGCAGCCCAGCTACAGGGAGACCTGGCTACACCTTC.

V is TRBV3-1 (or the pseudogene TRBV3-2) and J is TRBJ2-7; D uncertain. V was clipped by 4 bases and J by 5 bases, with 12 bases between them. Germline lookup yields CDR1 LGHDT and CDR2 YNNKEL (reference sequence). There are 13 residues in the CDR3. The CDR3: CASSPARRNEQYF. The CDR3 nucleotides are TGTGCCAGCAGCCCAGCTAGACGGAACGAGCAGTACTTC.

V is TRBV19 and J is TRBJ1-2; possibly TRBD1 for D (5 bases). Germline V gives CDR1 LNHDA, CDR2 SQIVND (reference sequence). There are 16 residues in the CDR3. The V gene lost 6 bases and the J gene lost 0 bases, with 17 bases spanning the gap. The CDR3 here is CASRISGLHTNYGYTF. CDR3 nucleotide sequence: TGTGCCAGTAGAATCTCGGGACTCCATACTAACTATGGCTACACCTTC.

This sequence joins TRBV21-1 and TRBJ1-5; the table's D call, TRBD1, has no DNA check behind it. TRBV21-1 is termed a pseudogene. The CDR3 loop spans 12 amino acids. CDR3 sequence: CASSKVAQPQHF. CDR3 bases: TGTGCCAGCAGCAAAGTGGCTCAGCCCCAGCATTTT.

CDR3 protein: CASSSRVSEPQHF. The CDR3 DNA reads TGTGCCAGCAGTTCGCGGGTTTCAGAGCCCCAGCATTTT. The rearrangement links TRBV7-9 to TRBJ1-5; D is unclear. With 6 bases removed from V and 8 bases from J, the gap between germline ends came to 14 bases. Germline assignment: CDR1 SEHNR and CDR2 FQNEAQ (reference sequence). The CDR3 has 13 residues.

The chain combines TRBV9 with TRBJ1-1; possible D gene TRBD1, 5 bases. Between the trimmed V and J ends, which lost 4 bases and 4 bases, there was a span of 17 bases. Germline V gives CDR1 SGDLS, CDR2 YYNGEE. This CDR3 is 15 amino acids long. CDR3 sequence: CASSPLGGEGTEAFF. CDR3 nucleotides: TGTGCCAGCAGCCCGTTGGGGGGAGAGGGCACTGAAGCTTTCTTT. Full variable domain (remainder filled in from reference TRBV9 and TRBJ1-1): DSGVTQTPKHLITATGQRVTLRCSPRSGDLSVYWYQQSLDQGLQFLIQYYNGEERAKGNILERFSAQQFPDLHSELNLSSLELGDSALYFCASSPLGGEGTEAFFGQGTRLTVV.

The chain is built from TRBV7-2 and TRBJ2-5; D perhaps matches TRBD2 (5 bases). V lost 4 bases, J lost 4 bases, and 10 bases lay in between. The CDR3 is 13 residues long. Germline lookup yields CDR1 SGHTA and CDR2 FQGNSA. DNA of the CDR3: TGTGCCAGCAGCTCGGACTTAGGAGAGACCCAGTACTTC. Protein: CASSSDLGETQYF.

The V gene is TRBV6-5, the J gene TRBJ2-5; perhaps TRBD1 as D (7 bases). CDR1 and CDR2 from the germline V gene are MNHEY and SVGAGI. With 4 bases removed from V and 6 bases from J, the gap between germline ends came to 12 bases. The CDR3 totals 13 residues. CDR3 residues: CASSSAGGKTQYF. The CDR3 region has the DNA TGTGCCAGCAGTTCGGCAGGGGGGAAGACCCAGTACTTC.

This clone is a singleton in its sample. In DNA, the CDR3 is TGCGCCAGCAGCCCAACAGGACGGTCTGGAAACACCATATATTTT. This codes for CASSPTGRSGNTIYF. The J gene is TRBJ1-3, the V gene TRBV4-3; a possible D gene is TRBD1 (5 bases). Trimming stripped 4 bases from V and 1 base from J, with 11 bases between. CDR3 size: 15 residues. Germline V gene sequence: CDR1 LGHNA, CDR2 YSLEER.

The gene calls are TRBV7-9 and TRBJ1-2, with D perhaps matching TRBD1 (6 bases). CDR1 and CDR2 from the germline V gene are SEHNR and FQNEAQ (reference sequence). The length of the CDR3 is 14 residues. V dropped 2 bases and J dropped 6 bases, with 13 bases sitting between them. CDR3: CASSLLGATNGYTF. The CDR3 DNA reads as TGTGCCAGCAGCTTACTGGGGGCTACGAATGGCTACACCTTC.

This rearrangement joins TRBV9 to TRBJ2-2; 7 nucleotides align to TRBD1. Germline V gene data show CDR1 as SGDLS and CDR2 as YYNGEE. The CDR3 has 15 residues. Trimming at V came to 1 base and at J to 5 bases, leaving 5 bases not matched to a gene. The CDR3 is CASSVSPGGTGELFF. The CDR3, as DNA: TGTGCCAGCAGCGTATCGCCAGGGGGAACCGGGGAGCTGTTTTTT.

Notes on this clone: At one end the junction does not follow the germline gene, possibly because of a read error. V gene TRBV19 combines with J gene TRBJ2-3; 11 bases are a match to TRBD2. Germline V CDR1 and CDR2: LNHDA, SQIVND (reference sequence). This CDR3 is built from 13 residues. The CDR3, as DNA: TGTGCCTGTAGCGGGGGGGCTGCAGATACGCAGTATTTT. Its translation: CACSGGAADTQYF.

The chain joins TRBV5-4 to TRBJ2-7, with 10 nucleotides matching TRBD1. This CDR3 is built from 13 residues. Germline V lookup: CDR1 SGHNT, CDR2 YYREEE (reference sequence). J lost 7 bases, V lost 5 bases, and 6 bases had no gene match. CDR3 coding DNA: TGTGCCAGCAGACGACAGGGGGCACAGGAGCAGTACTTC. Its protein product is CASRRQGAQEQYF.

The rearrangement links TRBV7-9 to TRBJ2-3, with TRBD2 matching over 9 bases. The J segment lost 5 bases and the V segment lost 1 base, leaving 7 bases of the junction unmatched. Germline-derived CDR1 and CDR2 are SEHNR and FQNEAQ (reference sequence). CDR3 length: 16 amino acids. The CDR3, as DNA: TGTGCCAGCAGCTTAGTCTGGCGGGAGGGTGGAGATACGCAGTATTTT. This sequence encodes CASSLVWREGGDTQYF.

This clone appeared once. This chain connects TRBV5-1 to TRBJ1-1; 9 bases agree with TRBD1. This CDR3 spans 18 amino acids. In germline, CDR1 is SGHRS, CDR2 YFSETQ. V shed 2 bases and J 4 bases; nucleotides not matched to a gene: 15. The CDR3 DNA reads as TGCGCCAGCAGCTTCTTGACAGGGGGTGGTGGAGGGGCCACTGAAGCTTTCTTT. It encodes CASSFLTGGGGGATEAFF.

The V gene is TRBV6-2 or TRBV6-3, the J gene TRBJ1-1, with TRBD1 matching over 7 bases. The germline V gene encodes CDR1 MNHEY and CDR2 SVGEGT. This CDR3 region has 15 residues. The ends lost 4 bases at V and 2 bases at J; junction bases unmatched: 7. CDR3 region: CASSLGTGDNTEAFF. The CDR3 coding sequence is TGTGCCAGCAGTTTAGGTACAGGGGATAACACTGAAGCTTTCTTT.

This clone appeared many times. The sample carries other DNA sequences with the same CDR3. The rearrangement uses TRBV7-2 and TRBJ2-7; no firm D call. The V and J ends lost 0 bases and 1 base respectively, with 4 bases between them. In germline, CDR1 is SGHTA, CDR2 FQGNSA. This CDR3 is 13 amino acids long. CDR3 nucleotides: TGTGCCAGCAGCTTAGCCCGTTCCTACGAGCAGTACTTC. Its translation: CASSLARSYEQYF.